Below are 5 T cell receptor beta chains sequenced from a single sample in a study of OX40 agonist ivuxolimab in advanced cancers. Clones were sequenced by immunoSEQ multiplex PCR, and TCRdb holds only the in-frame ones, with some missing. This sample carries some 37,000 clones, around 77% of them seen once, and the ten largest clones take over 20%. Source: CD4+ or CD8+ T cells sorted from blood, taken in a trial of the OX40 agonist ivuxolimab. The receptors shown here come from an adult with an advanced solid tumor such as melanoma, head and neck, liver or kidney cancer.

This clone was counted between two and nine times. The chain employs TRBV28 and TRBJ2-7; D possibly corresponds to TRBD1 (5 bases). The CDR3 is made up of 17 amino acids. V lost 5 bases to trimming and J lost 3 bases, with 23 bases between them. Germline V gene data show CDR1 as MDHEN and CDR2 as SYDVKM. The DNA for the CDR3 is TGTGCCAGCAGTCCCCCCCCCGACAGCACCGAATTCTACGAGCAGTACTTC. Translating it yields CASSPPPDSTEFYEQYF.

The chain joins TRBV10-3 to TRBJ1-1; 9 positions agree with TRBD1. This CDR3 is built from 15 residues. V trimming: 3 bases; J trimming: 7 bases; junction bases outside the gene matches: 9. Looked up from germline, CDR1 is ENHRY and CDR2 is SYGVKD. The CDR3 protein is CAISESAGQGHEAFF. The DNA of the CDR3 is TGTGCCATCAGTGAATCGGCGGGACAGGGCCATGAAGCTTTCTTT.

The rearrangement links TRBV18 to TRBJ2-2; TRBD2 matches 7 bases. The trim removed 3 bases at V and 5 bases at J, leaving 0 bases unmatched. CDR1 and CDR2 (germline): KGHSH, LQKENI. The CDR3 is made up of 13 amino acids. The chain's CDR3 is CASSPGRTGELFF. The CDR3 DNA follows: TGTGCCAGCTCACCCGGGAGGACCGGGGAGCTGTTTTTT.

The chain is built from TRBV7-9 and TRBJ2-5, with TRBD2 matching over 10 bases. CDR1 and CDR2 from the germline V gene are SEHNR and FQNEAQ (reference sequence). The junction had 1 base not matched to a gene; V was cut back by 4 bases and J by 8 bases. CDR3 length: 12 residues. CDR3 region: CASSSSGSTQYF. CDR3 DNA sequence: TGTGCCAGCAGCTCTAGCGGGAGTACCCAGTACTTC.

The chain uses TRBV2 and TRBJ2-5; D call uncertain. The V gene lost 6 bases and the J gene lost 4 bases, with 12 bases spanning the gap. Germline lookup yields CDR1 SNHLY and CDR2 FYNNEI. The CDR3 is 13 amino acids. DNA for the CDR3: TGTGCCAGCAGCTCGTCCGTTCTAGAGACCCAGTACTTC. It codes for CASSSSVLETQYF.